The entry below gives a single T cell receptor beta chain sequence along with its context. What it binds is unknown. Germline-derived CDR1 and CDR2 are MNHEY and SVGAGI. Trimming shortened V by 0 bases and J by 7 bases, and 13 bases separated the two germline ends. The CDR3 has 16 residues. These donors were members of the roughly 120-subject validation cohort, a group separate from the roughly 670-subject first cohort. This record comes from a study of cytomegalovirus exposure and HLA in healthy donors. Findings and limits, study-wide: Some TCR beta chains (approximately 180 of them) were listed as cytomegalovirus-associated. There were some public TCRs occurring in many donors, but most TCR sequences were rare. In vitro checks showed that a few CMV-associated chains really do target CMV antigens.

The data were produced by immunoSEQ multiplex PCR, yet TCRdb's version contains in-frame clones alone and is incomplete. The sample lists 70,000 to 85,000 clones, 94% occurring once. The chain is built from TRBV6-5 and TRBJ1-6, with D hard to call. The TCR originated in a woman younger than 35 in good health and CMV-seropositive. The sequencing input was PBMCs. The CDR3 DNA follows: TGTGCCAGCAGTTACTCGGGGTGGAGGTTGAATTCACCCCTCCACTTT. It specifies CASSYSGWRLNSPLHF.